The rows below give T cell receptor beta chains drawn from one sample of a study of blood T cell repertoires in COVID-19. The assay was immunoSEQ multiplex PCR, and TCRdb's table has in-frame clones only and misses some. The data show some 220,000 clones, around 80% seen once. The sample taken for sequencing was peripheral blood. The receptors were gathered from a woman of 80 years or more with active or convalescent COVID-19. Both conserved end residues are part of each CDR3. The D gene is left open where the match is weak. Expanded clones are given a class, and other clones once, few, many or no size at all.

D	V	size	J	CDR3	DNA
NA	TRBV6-5	NA	TRBJ2-7	CASSVKGRGLGEQYF	TGTGCCAGCAGCGTTAAGGGTAGGGGACTGGGCGAGCAGTACTTC
NA	TRBV3-1/TRBV3-2	NA	TRBJ2-1	CASSRLRRLDSRAGQFF	TGTGCCAGCAGCCGACTCCGAAGACTCGATAGCCGTGCTGGGCAGTTCTTC
TRBD2	TRBV6-2/TRBV6-3	once	TRBJ2-7	CASSSGTSGYEQYF	TGTGCCAGCAGCTCCGGGACTAGCGGATACGAGCAGTACTTC
NA	TRBV7-3	NA	TRBJ2-7	CASSLSGSSYEQYF	TGTGCCAGCAGCTTATCAGGAAGCTCCTACGAGCAGTACTTC
NA	TRBV20-1	NA	TRBJ2-5	CSASGRGQETQYF	TGCAGTGCTAGTGGCAGAGGACAAGAGACCCAGTACTTC
NA	TRBV20-1	NA	TRBJ1-6	CSAHGNSPLHF	TGCAGTGCTCACGGGAATTCACCCCTCCACTTT
NA	TRBV27	NA	TRBJ2-1	CASRASAYNEQFF	TGTGCCAGCAGAGCTAGCGCCTACAATGAGCAGTTCTTC
TRBD1	TRBV27	NA	TRBJ1-2	CASSRSLGGANGYTF	TGTGCCAGCAGTCGATCCCTAGGGGGCGCTAATGGCTACACCTTC
NA	TRBV5-1	NA	TRBJ1-1	CASSLDRPNTEAFF	TGCGCCAGCAGCCTAGACAGACCGAACACTGAAGCTTTCTTT
NA	TRBV20-1	NA	TRBJ1-1	CRADMNTEAFF	TGCAGGGCCGATATGAACACTGAAGCTTTCTTT
TRBD1	TRBV11-3	NA	TRBJ2-5	CASSLGTGRWKKYQETQYF	TGTGCCAGCAGCTTGGGGACAGGGCGATGGAAAAAGTACCAAGAGACCCAGTACTTC
TRBD2	TRBV3-1/TRBV3-2	NA	TRBJ2-2	CASRKRGRGGASAGELFF	TGTGCCAGCAGAAAGAGGGGTCGCGGGGGGGCCTCGGCCGGGGAGCTGTTTTTT
TRBD2	TRBV9	NA	TRBJ2-7	CASKASGSYEQYF	TGTGCCAGCAAGGCTAGCGGGAGCTACGAGCAGTACTTC
TRBD1	TRBV4-2	NA	TRBJ2-3	CASSQDVDRDTQYF	TGTGCCAGCAGCCAAGATGTGGACAGGGATACGCAGTATTTT
NA	TRBV2	NA	TRBJ1-1	CGGGLMNTEAFF	TGTGGGGGGGGTCTCATGAACACTGAAGCTTTCTTT
TRBD1	TRBV2	once	TRBJ1-2	CASSPDQGQGYGYTF	TGTGCCAGCAGTCCAGACCAGGGACAGGGCTATGGCTACACCTTC
TRBD1	TRBV14	once	TRBJ2-7	CASSPTGTGPYEQYF	TGTGCCAGCAGCCCAACCGGGACAGGGCCCTACGAGCAGTACTTC
TRBD1	TRBV19	few	TRBJ1-2	CASSRIGTGGFLGYTF	TGTGCCAGTAGTCGAATAGGGACAGGGGGGTTTCTTGGCTACACCTTC
NA	TRBV24-1	NA	TRBJ2-1	CATSDPQDREQFF	TGTGCCACCAGTGACCCGCAGGACAGAGAGCAGTTCTTC
TRBD1	TRBV7-9	NA	TRBJ2-7	CASSPNRARTGSYEQYF	TGTGCCAGCAGCCCTAATAGAGCCCGGACAGGCTCCTACGAGCAGTACTTC
NA	TRBV12-5	few	TRBJ2-5	CASGFYSETQYF	TGTGCTAGTGGTTTTTATTCCGAGACCCAGTACTTC
TRBD2	TRBV7-3	NA	TRBJ2-3	CASSLGVDAGGSTDTQYF	TGTGCCAGCAGCTTAGGGGTTGACGCGGGGGGTAGCACAGATACGCAGTATTTT
NA	TRBV30	NA	TRBJ1-1	CAWSRAGAEAFF	TGTGCCTGGAGCAGAGCGGGGGCTGAAGCTTTCTTT
NA	TRBV30	NA	TRBJ2-2	CAWSVEGRGSGELFF	TGTGCCTGGAGTGTAGAAGGGCGGGGTTCCGGGGAGCTGTTTTTT
NA	TRBV29-1	NA	TRBJ1-4	CSVGAGQTNEKLFF	TGCAGCGTGGGGGCTGGACAGACTAATGAAAAACTGTTTTTT
TRBD1	TRBV7-2	NA	TRBJ2-7	CASSSGTGGWVTYEQYF	TGTGCCAGCAGCTCCGGGACAGGGGGGTGGGTGACCTACGAGCAGTACTTC
TRBD1	TRBV5-4	NA	TRBJ1-2	CASSSGQSLANYGYTF	TGTGCCAGCAGCTCGGGACAGAGTTTAGCTAACTATGGCTACACCTTC
TRBD1	TRBV25-1	NA	TRBJ2-3	CASSEDRGPGDTQYF	TGTGCCAGCAGTGAGGACAGGGGGCCTGGAGATACGCAGTATTTT
TRBD1	TRBV27	once	TRBJ1-2	CASSFRQGGRGYTF	TGTGCCAGCAGTTTCCGACAGGGCGGAAGGGGCTACACCTTC
TRBD2	TRBV5-1	NA	TRBJ2-5	CASSPSTSGQETQYF	TGCGCCAGCAGCCCCTCGACTAGCGGCCAAGAGACCCAGTACTTC
TRBD2	TRBV14	few	TRBJ2-3	CASSAARGLFTDTQYF	TGTGCCAGCTCGGCGGCGCGGGGGTTGTTCACAGATACGCAGTATTTT
NA	TRBV5-1	NA	TRBJ2-2	CASSVKTGPTGELFF	TGCGCCAGCAGCGTGAAGACAGGCCCCACCGGGGAGCTGTTTTTT
TRBD1	TRBV19	NA	TRBJ1-5	CASSRDSTRPQHF	TGTGCCAGTAGTCGGGACAGTACTAGGCCCCAGCATTTT
TRBD1	TRBV6-5	NA	TRBJ1-5	CASSYGTGLNQPQHF	TGTGCCAGCAGTTACGGGACAGGGCTCAATCAGCCCCAGCATTTT
NA	TRBV7-2	NA	TRBJ2-1	CASSLERASEQFF	TGTGCCAGCAGCTTAGAGAGGGCCAGTGAGCAGTTCTTC
TRBD2	TRBV7-8	once	TRBJ2-3	CASSLRTSGGSTDTQYF	TGTGCCAGCAGCCTAAGAACCAGCGGGGGTAGCACAGATACGCAGTATTTT
TRBD2	TRBV7-2	NA	TRBJ2-7	CASSKLGLYEQYF	TGTGCCAGCAGCAAACTGGGACTATACGAGCAGTACTTC
TRBD2	TRBV4-3	NA	TRBJ2-5	CASSQDPDGRARLATETQYF	TGCGCCAGCAGCCAAGATCCGGACGGGAGGGCCAGGTTGGCAACAGAGACCCAGTACTTC
NA	TRBV30	NA	TRBJ2-7	CAWRDTPYEQYF	TGTGCCTGGAGGGACACCCCCTACGAGCAGTACTTC
TRBD1	TRBV18	NA	TRBJ2-2	CASSNQGTGGKAGELFF	TGTGCCAGCTCGAACCAAGGGACAGGGGGCAAGGCCGGGGAGCTGTTTTTT
NA	TRBV14	NA	TRBJ2-7	CASSYPRGSGYRLYEQYF	TGTGCCAGCAGCTACCCCAGGGGTTCGGGGTATAGGCTCTACGAGCAGTACTTC